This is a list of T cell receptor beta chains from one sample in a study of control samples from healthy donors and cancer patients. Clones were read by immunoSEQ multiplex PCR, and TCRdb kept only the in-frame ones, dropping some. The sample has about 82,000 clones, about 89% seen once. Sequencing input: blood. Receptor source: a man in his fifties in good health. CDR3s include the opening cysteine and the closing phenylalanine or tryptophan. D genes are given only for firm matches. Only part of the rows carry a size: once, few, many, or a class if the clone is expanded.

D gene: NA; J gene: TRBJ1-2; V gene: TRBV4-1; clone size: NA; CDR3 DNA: TGCGCCAGCAGCCCTTCGGGGAGGGCTAACTATGGCTACACCTTC; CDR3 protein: CASSPSGRANYGYTF
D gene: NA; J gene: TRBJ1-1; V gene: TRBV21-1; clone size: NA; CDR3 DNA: TGTGCCAGCAGCAACTGGGACGGACACACTGAAGCTTTCTTT; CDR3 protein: CASSNWDGHTEAFF
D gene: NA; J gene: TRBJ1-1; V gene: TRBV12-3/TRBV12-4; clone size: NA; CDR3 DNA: TGTGCCAGCAGTTTTCAGGGGAACACTGAAGCTTTCTTT; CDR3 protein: CASSFQGNTEAFF
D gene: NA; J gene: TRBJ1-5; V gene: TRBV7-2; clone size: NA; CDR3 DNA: TGTGCCAGCAGCTTGGGCTCCAGGTCCCATCAGCCCCAGCATTTT; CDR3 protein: CASSLGSRSHQPQHF
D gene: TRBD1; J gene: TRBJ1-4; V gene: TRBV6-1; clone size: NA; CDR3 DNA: TGTGCCAGCAGTGCCCTAGTACAGGGGGCTGGGCAAAAACTGTTTTTT; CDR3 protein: CASSALVQGAGQKLFF
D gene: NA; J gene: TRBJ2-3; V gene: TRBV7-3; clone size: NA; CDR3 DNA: TGTGCCAGCAGCAAGACGGGGGGCCTCACAGATACGCAGTATTTT; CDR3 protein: CASSKTGGLTDTQYF
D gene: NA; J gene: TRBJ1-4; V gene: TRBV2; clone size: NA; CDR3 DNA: TGTGCCAGCAGTGACCCCTCGGTTCTAAAACTGTTTTTT; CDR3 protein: CASSDPSVLKLFF
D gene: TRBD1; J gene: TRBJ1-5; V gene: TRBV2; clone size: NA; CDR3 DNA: TGTGCCAGCAGCGCACAGGGGGCGCGGAGCAATCAGCCCCAGCATTTT; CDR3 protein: CASSAQGARSNQPQHF
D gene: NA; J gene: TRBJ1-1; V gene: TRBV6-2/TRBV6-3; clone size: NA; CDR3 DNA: TGTGCCAGCAGCCCGCCGGGGGAAGCTTTCTTT; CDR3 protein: CASSPPGEAFF
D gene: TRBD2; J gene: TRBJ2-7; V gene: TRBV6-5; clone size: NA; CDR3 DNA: TGTGCCAGCAGTTACACCATCCCCCTAGCGGGAGACGAGCAGTACTTC; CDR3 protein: CASSYTIPLAGDEQYF
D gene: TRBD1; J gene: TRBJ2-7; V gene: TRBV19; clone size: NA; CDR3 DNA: TGTGCCAGTAGTATAAGGGACAGGGGACACGAGCAGTACTTC; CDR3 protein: CASSIRDRGHEQYF
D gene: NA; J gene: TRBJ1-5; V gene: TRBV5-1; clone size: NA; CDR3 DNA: TGCGCCAGCAGCTTGGGGCAGATTAATCAGCCCCAGCATTTT; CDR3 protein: CASSLGQINQPQHF
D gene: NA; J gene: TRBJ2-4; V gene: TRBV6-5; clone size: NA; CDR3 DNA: TGTGCCAGCAGCTCCCATTCAGGCGGAAACATTCAGTACTTC; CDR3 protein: CASSSHSGGNIQYF
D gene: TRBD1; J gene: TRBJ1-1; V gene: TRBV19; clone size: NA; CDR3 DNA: TGTGCCAGTAGTGTCCGACAGGGCACTGAAGCTTTCTTT; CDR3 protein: CASSVRQGTEAFF
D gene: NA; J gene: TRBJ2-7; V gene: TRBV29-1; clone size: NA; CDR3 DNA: TGCAGCGTTGATGCCCAGGGATCCTACGAGCAGTACTTC; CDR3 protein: CSVDAQGSYEQYF
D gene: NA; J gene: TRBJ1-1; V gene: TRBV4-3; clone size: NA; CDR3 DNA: TGCGCCAGCAGCTTAGGCTTGAACACTGAAGCTTTCTTT; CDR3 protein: CASSLGLNTEAFF
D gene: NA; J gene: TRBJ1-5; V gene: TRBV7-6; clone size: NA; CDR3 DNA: TGTGCCAGCAGCTTAGGACATGGGGGCAACCAGCCCCAGCATTTT; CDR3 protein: CASSLGHGGNQPQHF
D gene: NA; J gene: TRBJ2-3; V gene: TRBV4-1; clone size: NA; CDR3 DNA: TGCGCCAGCAGCCTTCGTTTCACCGGGGTCCAACAGGATACGCAGTATTTT; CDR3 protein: CASSLRFTGVQQDTQYF
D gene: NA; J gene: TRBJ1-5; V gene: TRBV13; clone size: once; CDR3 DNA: TGTGCCAGCAGCTTAGGGCATCAGCCCCAGCATTTT; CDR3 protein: CASSLGHQPQHF
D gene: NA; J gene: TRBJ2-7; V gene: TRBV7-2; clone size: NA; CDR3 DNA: TGTGCCAGCAGCTTATACCCCAGCCGCTACGAGCAGTACTTC; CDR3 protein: CASSLYPSRYEQYF